The rows below give T cell receptor beta chains drawn from one sample of a study of T cell repertoires in cytomegalovirus infection. TCRdb independently ran MiXCR on the reads; one entry per CDR3 protein. This table holds some 320,000 distinct CDR3 sequences, approximately 32% found once. Antigen specificity for these receptors is unknown. The sequenced sample was cultured PBMCs, obtained from culture after CMV antigen stimulation. All receptors come from a human donor in good health (CMV status not recorded). Some clones in this sample may be carry-over from other donors' samples. Both conserved end residues are part of each CDR3. Each record gives: J gene, D gene, V gene, clone size, CDR3 DNA, CDR3 protein. The D gene is left open where the match is weak. Size is omitted from some rows. Given values are once, few, many or a class for expanded clones.

J gene: TRBJ2-4
D gene: -
V gene: TRBV19
clone size: -
CDR3 DNA: TGTGCCAGTAGTACCCACCCGGGACCCTGGGTAGCCAAAAACATTCAGTACTTC
CDR3 protein: CASSTHPGPWVAKNIQYF

J gene: TRBJ1-5
D gene: -
V gene: TRBV6-1
clone size: few
CDR3 DNA: TGTGCCACCCTTACGGGGGGCAATCAGCCCCAGCATTTT
CDR3 protein: CATLTGGNQPQHF

J gene: TRBJ1-1
D gene: -
V gene: TRBV7-9
clone size: many
CDR3 DNA: TGTGCCAGCAGCGGGTGGAGGCGTCGGATGAACACTGAAGCTTTCTTT
CDR3 protein: CASSGWRRRMNTEAFF

J gene: TRBJ1-1
D gene: -
V gene: TRBV7-6
clone size: few
CDR3 DNA: TGTGCCAGCAGCTCCACCAGGGGGAACACTGAAGCTTTCTTT
CDR3 protein: CASSSTRGNTEAFF

J gene: TRBJ2-1
D gene: -
V gene: TRBV29-1
clone size: -
CDR3 DNA: TGCAGCGTTTGGACACGTTCCTACAATGAGCAGTTCTTC
CDR3 protein: CSVWTRSYNEQFF

J gene: TRBJ1-5
D gene: TRBD1
V gene: TRBV7-3
clone size: -
CDR3 DNA: TGTGCCAGCAGCCTGACAGGGGAGCAGCCCCAGCATTTT
CDR3 protein: CASSLTGEQPQHF

J gene: TRBJ2-7
D gene: -
V gene: TRBV7-2
clone size: -
CDR3 DNA: TGTGCCAGCAGCTTAAGAGGGACTCCTCCCTACGAGCAGTACTTC
CDR3 protein: CASSLRGTPPYEQYF

J gene: TRBJ2-3
D gene: -
V gene: TRBV11-2
clone size: -
CDR3 DNA: TGTGCCAGCAGCTTAAAAGGGACGAAAGGTGCAGATACGCAGTATTTT
CDR3 protein: CASSLKGTKGADTQYF

J gene: TRBJ2-2
D gene: -
V gene: TRBV7-2
clone size: many
CDR3 DNA: TGTGCCAGCAGCTTAGGGGTTTCTTGGTCCGGGGAGCTGTTTTTT
CDR3 protein: CASSLGVSWSGELFF

J gene: TRBJ1-4
D gene: -
V gene: TRBV4-1
clone size: -
CDR3 DNA: TGCGCCAGCAGCCAAACAGGGTTGGGCCCTAATGAAAAACTGTTTTTT
CDR3 protein: CASSQTGLGPNEKLFF